Listed below are T cell receptor beta chains from one sample, sequenced in a study of OX40 agonist ivuxolimab in advanced cancers. The repertoire was sequenced with immunoSEQ multiplex PCR; TCRdb's copy has only in-frame clones and lacks some. The sample has 60,000 to 90,000 clones, roughly nine tenths seen once. Sequences were derived from CD4+ or CD8+ T cells sorted from blood, sampled in a trial of the OX40 agonist ivuxolimab. Receptors originate from an adult with an advanced solid tumor such as melanoma, head and neck, liver or kidney cancer. CDR3s include the opening cysteine and the closing phenylalanine or tryptophan. The order of the fields is J gene, V gene, clone size, D gene, CDR3 protein, CDR3 DNA. A D gene is named only where the DNA matches it firmly. Expanded clones are given a class, and other clones once, few, many or no size at all.

>TRBJ2-2|TRBV10-1|-|TRBD1
CASSPGTGGQTGELFF
TGCGCCAGCAGTCCCGGGACAGGGGGACAAACCGGGGAGCTGTTTTTT
>TRBJ1-5|TRBV28|once|-
CASHAGENNQPQHF
TGTGCCAGCCACGCGGGCGAGAACAATCAGCCCCAGCATTTT
>TRBJ2-7|TRBV7-6|-|TRBD2
CASSRAGTSYEQYF
TGTGCCAGCAGCCGAGCGGGAACGTCCTACGAGCAGTACTTC
>TRBJ2-7|TRBV18|-|TRBD2
CASSPPSGDSYEQYF
TGTGCCAGCTCACCCCCTAGCGGGGACTCCTACGAGCAGTACTTC
>TRBJ1-5|TRBV28|-|-
CAGADSNQPQHF
TGTGCCGGCGCCGATAGCAATCAGCCCCAGCATTTT
>TRBJ1-1|TRBV11-2|-|-
CASSFAQMNTEAFF
TGTGCCAGCAGCTTCGCACAGATGAACACTGAAGCTTTCTTT
>TRBJ2-6|TRBV5-4|-|-
CASSRVSYSGANVLTF
TGTGCCAGCAGCCGGGTCTCTTACTCTGGGGCCAACGTCCTGACTTTC
>TRBJ2-1|TRBV4-2|-|-
CASSQDTGSYNEQFF
TGTGCCAGCAGCCAAGATACAGGGTCCTACAATGAGCAGTTCTTC
>TRBJ2-1|TRBV7-9|-|-
CASADLGDNEQFF
TGTGCCAGCGCGGACCTGGGCGACAATGAGCAGTTCTTC
>TRBJ2-1|TRBV11-3|-|-
CASSSGQDPNEQFF
TGTGCCAGCAGCTCCGGGCAGGACCCTAATGAGCAGTTCTTC
>TRBJ2-7|TRBV5-6|once|TRBD2
CASSSLWRESRYEQYF
TGTGCCAGCAGCTCCCTTTGGCGGGAGAGCCGGTACGAGCAGTACTTC
>TRBJ1-2|TRBV6-4|once|TRBD1
CASNSGDRGRVNYGYTF
TGTGCCAGCAATTCGGGGGACAGGGGGCGTGTTAACTATGGCTACACCTTC
>TRBJ1-6|TRBV7-2|-|TRBD1
CASSLGAQGYSPLHF
TGTGCCAGCAGCTTAGGGGCACAGGGGTATTCACCCCTCCACTTT
>TRBJ2-2|TRBV19|-|TRBD2
CASSWGTIGELFF
TGTGCCAGTAGTTGGGGGACTATCGGGGAGCTGTTTTTT
>TRBJ2-1|TRBV7-8|-|-
CASSLIANSRNEQFF
TGTGCCAGCAGCTTGATCGCCAATAGTAGGAATGAGCAGTTCTTC
>TRBJ2-7|TRBV5-1|-|-
CASSLGGGTYEQYF
TGCGCCAGCAGCCTTGGTGGGGGAACCTACGAGCAGTACTTC
>TRBJ2-3|TRBV29-1|-|TRBD2
CSVAGDADTQYF
TGCAGCGTCGCGGGGGATGCAGATACGCAGTATTTT
>TRBJ2-1|TRBV7-8|few|TRBD2
CASSLELAGGQNEQFF
TGTGCCAGCAGCTTGGAACTAGCGGGGGGCCAGAATGAGCAGTTCTTC
>TRBJ2-5|TRBV4-1|-|TRBD1
CASSQDKLVQGVYQETQYF
TGCGCCAGCAGCCAAGATAAATTAGTACAGGGGGTTTACCAAGAGACCCAGTACTTC
>TRBJ2-2|TRBV6-1|-|-
CASSGWLAGELFF
TGTGCCAGCAGCGGCTGGTTGGCCGGGGAGCTGTTTTTT
>TRBJ2-2|TRBV6-6|once|-
CASSIRWRADTGELFF
TGTGCCAGCAGTATCAGGTGGAGGGCTGACACCGGGGAGCTGTTTTTT
>TRBJ2-5|TRBV5-1|-|-
CASRLGFEETQYF
TGCGCCAGCAGGCTCGGTTTCGAGGAGACCCAGTACTTC
>TRBJ2-4|TRBV5-4|-|-
CASSPQGSIQYF
TGTGCCAGCAGCCCTCAGGGGAGCATTCAGTACTTC
>TRBJ1-2|TRBV6-6|-|TRBD1
CASSRMGQGSNGYTF
TGTGCCAGCAGTCGAATGGGACAGGGATCTAATGGCTACACCTTC
>TRBJ1-2|TRBV25-1|-|-
CATLGTSLGGYTF
TGTGCCACCCTAGGGACCTCCTTGGGGGGCTACACCTTC
>TRBJ2-5|TRBV10-3|once|-
CAISLGSRETQYF
TGTGCCATCAGCCTAGGGTCGAGGGAGACCCAGTACTTC
>TRBJ2-7|TRBV2|-|TRBD2
CASSDVGFGGDASYEQYF
TGTGCCAGCAGTGATGTGGGGTTCGGGGGGGACGCCTCCTACGAGCAGTACTTC
>TRBJ2-2|TRBV5-1|-|-
CASRGLANTGELFF
TGCGCCAGCAGGGGGCTGGCGAACACCGGGGAGCTGTTTTTT
>TRBJ1-1|TRBV2|few|-
CASSIGRGSEAFF
TGTGCCAGCAGCATCGGGCGGGGATCTGAAGCTTTCTTT
>TRBJ2-3|TRBV5-6|-|TRBD2
CASSLHRLAGEDTQYF
TGTGCCAGCAGCTTGCACCGACTAGCGGGAGAAGATACGCAGTATTTT
>TRBJ2-1|TRBV28|-|TRBD2
CASSYSGRAYNEQFF
TGTGCCAGCAGCTATAGCGGGAGGGCCTACAATGAGCAGTTCTTC
>TRBJ2-7|TRBV11-2|-|-
CASSLYSTPPGEQYF
TGTGCCAGCAGCCTCTACTCGACACCCCCAGGGGAGCAGTACTTC
>TRBJ2-5|TRBV5-1|-|TRBD2
CASSLEVAGAQETQYF
TGCGCCAGCAGCTTGGAGGTAGCGGGAGCCCAAGAGACCCAGTACTTC
>TRBJ2-7|TRBV5-4|-|-
CASSLFKPGPVYEQYF
TGTGCCAGCAGCTTGTTTAAGCCGGGACCAGTCTACGAGCAGTACTTC
>TRBJ2-7|TRBV5-1|-|-
CASSSYGPAGLSYEQYF
TGCGCCAGCAGCTCGTATGGGCCGGCAGGACTAAGCTACGAGCAGTACTTC
>TRBJ2-7|TRBV27|-|-
CASSPGQAAGSYEQYF
TGTGCCAGCAGTCCAGGACAGGCCGCGGGGTCCTACGAGCAGTACTTC
>TRBJ1-4|TRBV28|few|-
CASSFFGVEGTEKLFF
TGTGCCAGCAGTTTCTTTGGTGTAGAGGGCACGGAAAAACTGTTTTTT
>TRBJ1-1|TRBV6-6|-|TRBD1
CASSRTGGLWDTEAFF
TGTGCCAGCAGTCGGACAGGGGGCCTTTGGGACACTGAAGCTTTCTTT
>TRBJ2-5|TRBV6-6|-|TRBD2
CASSGAQYF
TGTGCCAGTAGCGGGGCCCAGTACTTC
>TRBJ2-2|TRBV19|once|TRBD2
CASSHTGTSGGNTGELFF
TGTGCCAGTAGTCATACCGGGACTAGCGGGGGGAACACCGGGGAGCTGTTTTTT